A selection of T cell receptor beta chains follows, all from one sample in a study of T cells in Graves' hyperthyroidism and ophthalmopathy. TCRdb used MiXCR to reprocess the multiplex PCR reads, holding one entry per CDR3 protein. The sample lists 600,000 to 800,000 distinct CDR3 sequences; around a third were seen once. Sequencing was carried out using blood. These receptors were collected from a woman aged 40 to 55 with Graves' hyperthyroidism. CDR3s include the opening cysteine and the closing phenylalanine or tryptophan. A D gene is named only where the DNA matches it firmly. Size is stated for part of the rows, as once, few or many counts, or as a class when the clone is expanded.

V	J	size	D	DNA	CDR3
TRBV29-1	TRBJ2-7	.	.	TGCAGCGTTGTAGGGGGGACCTCCTACGAGCAGTACTTC	CSVVGGTSYEQYF
TRBV7-2	TRBJ1-5	.	.	TGTGCCAGCAGCTTAATTCGGCAGGATAGCAATCAGCCCCAGCATTTT	CASSLIRQDSNQPQHF
TRBV19	TRBJ2-7	.	TRBD2	TGTGCCAGTAGTATAGATTCCGCCGGGCTAGCGGGCTCCTACGAGCAGTACTTC	CASSIDSAGLAGSYEQYF
TRBV2	TRBJ2-6	.	.	TGTGCCAGCAGTTACTCATACGCGAACCGTTTCTCTGGGGCCAACGTCCTGACTTTC	CASSYSYANRFSGANVLTF
TRBV6-6	TRBJ1-2	many	TRBD1	TGTGCCAGCAATCGCCAGGGGGCTGGTGGCTACACCTTC	CASNRQGAGGYTF
TRBV19	TRBJ1-6	.	.	TGTGCCAGTCGACAGGCTGATAATTCACCCCTCCACTTT	CASRQADNSPLHF
TRBV20-1	TRBJ2-7	many	TRBD2	TGCAGTGCTACCCTAGCGGGCGACACGGGGGAGCAGTACTTC	CSATLAGDTGEQYF
TRBV19	TRBJ1-4	.	.	TGTGCCAGCCATGTTGGACAGACTAATGAAAAACTGTTTTTT	CASHVGQTNEKLFF
TRBV6-5	TRBJ1-5	.	.	TGTGCCAGCAGAGTTACAGGAAATCAGCCCCAGCATTTT	CASRVTGNQPQHF
TRBV11-2	TRBJ2-7	.	.	TGTGCCAGCAGTTACTGGCAGGGGAACCCCTACGAGCAGTACTTC	CASSYWQGNPYEQYF
TRBV10-3	TRBJ1-2	many	.	TGTGCCATCTCGGTTGTCCAGGCGAACTATGGCTACACCTTC	CAISVVQANYGYTF
TRBV10-3	TRBJ1-1	.	.	TGTGCCATCAGTGGGACCGGGAGGAAGAACACTGAAGCTTTCTTT	CAISGTGRKNTEAFF
TRBV7-9	TRBJ2-5	many	.	TGTGCCAGCAGCTATCCTCGCCTTCGAGTGGGGCAAGAGACCCAGTACTTC	CASSYPRLRVGQETQYF
TRBV13	TRBJ2-5	many	.	TGTGCCAGCAGCCCCGGTTCTGAAGAGACCCAGTACTTC	CASSPGSEETQYF
TRBV20-1	TRBJ1-3	.	.	TGCAGTGCTAGAGATGTCCAGAATCCTGGAAACACCATATATTTT	CSARDVQNPGNTIYF
TRBV2	TRBJ1-5	.	.	TGTGCCAGCAGTTACCCCCTAACCGGGCCCCAGCATTTT	CASSYPLTGPQHF
TRBV4-3	TRBJ2-7	.	.	TGCGCCAGCAGCCAAACTGCCGGTGGGCCGACCTACGAGCAGTACTTC	CASSQTAGGPTYEQYF
TRBV5-1	TRBJ2-5	once	.	TGCGCCAGCAGTTCTGCGGGCTACCAAGAGACCCAGTACTTC	CASSSAGYQETQYF
TRBV28	TRBJ1-1	.	.	TGTGCCAGCAGTTTTGGGGTCCCGTTAATGAACACTGAAGCTTTCTTT	CASSFGVPLMNTEAFF
TRBV4-3	TRBJ1-4	.	.	TGCGCCAGCAGCCAAGACAGTGTTAATGAAAAACTGTTTTTT	CASSQDSVNEKLFF
TRBV20-1	TRBJ2-7	.	.	TGCAGTGCTAGAAGCGAGAGCTCCTACCAGCAGTACTTC	CSARSESSYQQYF
TRBV10-3	TRBJ2-7	.	TRBD2	TGTGCCAGCAGGGACCTGAGGACTAGCGGGATTACCTCACTCTCCTACGAGCAGTACTTC	CASRDLRTSGITSLSYEQYF
TRBV5-4	TRBJ2-7	.	.	TGTGCCAGCAGCTTGGAAGGGGCCACCTACGAGCAGTACTTC	CASSLEGATYEQYF
TRBV14	TRBJ2-7	few	.	TGTGCCAGCAGCCAAGTAGGCGGTCTACATGGGGAGCAGTACTTC	CASSQVGGLHGEQYF
TRBV15	TRBJ1-5	many	TRBD1	TGTGCCACCAGCAGAGATTTGACAGGGGGTCAGCCCCAGCATTTT	CATSRDLTGGQPQHF
TRBV9	TRBJ1-4	.	.	TGTGCCAGCAGCGTAGAGGGGACGGGGGGAAGTGAAAAACTGTTTTTT	CASSVEGTGGSEKLFF
TRBV19	TRBJ1-2	many	.	TGTGCCAGTAGTAGGGGAAATCCTAACTATGGCTACACCTTC	CASSRGNPNYGYTF
TRBV12-3/TRBV12-4	TRBJ1-2	.	TRBD1	TGTGCCAGCTCACAGGACAGGCTCCGGGGCTACACCTTC	CASSQDRLRGYTF
TRBV3-1	TRBJ2-7	.	TRBD2	TGTGCCAGCAGCCGGGAAGCGGGGATCTACGAGCAGTACTTC	CASSREAGIYEQYF
TRBV10-3	TRBJ1-3	.	.	TGTGCCATCAGTGGGCTGGACCACTCTGGAAACACCATATATTTT	CAISGLDHSGNTIYF
TRBV6-5	TRBJ2-5	.	.	TGTGCCAGCACCCCAGGCGGGTCTTACCAAGAGACCCAGTACTTC	CASTPGGSYQETQYF
TRBV11-2	TRBJ1-2	.	.	TGTGCCAGCAGCGTATCCCCTATCGGGGAGGACGACTATGGCTACACCTTC	CASSVSPIGEDDYGYTF
TRBV10-2	TRBJ1-1	few	.	TGCGCCAGCAGTGAGTCAGGTGGGGCCCCTGAAGCTTTCTTT	CASSESGGAPEAFF
TRBV9	TRBJ2-7	.	.	TGTGCCAGCGACTCGGTAGCCGCGCCTGCGGGGCAGTACTTC	CASDSVAAPAGQYF
TRBV7-3	TRBJ2-2	.	.	TGTGCCAGCAGTACCGACAGTAACACCGGGGAGCTGTTTTTT	CASSTDSNTGELFF
TRBV19	TRBJ1-5	many	TRBD1	TGTGCCAGTAGCGACAGGGAGTATAGCAATCAGCCCCAGCATTTT	CASSDREYSNQPQHF
TRBV7-9	TRBJ2-7	.	.	TGTGCCAGCAGCCAAGATCCTGCGGGCAGGGGCGGGGTAGACGAGCAGTACTTC	CASSQDPAGRGGVDEQYF
TRBV5-4	TRBJ2-7	many	.	TGTGCCAGCAGCTTGGCTCAGTCAACCTACGAGCAGTACTTC	CASSLAQSTYEQYF
TRBV19	TRBJ1-6	.	.	TGTGCCAGTAGTTTAAGGGTTGATAGCGTCACTAATTCACCCCTCCACTTT	CASSLRVDSVTNSPLHF
TRBV19	TRBJ2-5	.	TRBD2	TGTGCCAGCCGATTGACGGGGAGCGGGAGGGCCGGACGGCAAGAGACCCAGTACTTC	CASRLTGSGRAGRQETQYF
TRBV20-1	TRBJ1-3	.	.	TGCAGTGCTAGAGAGCCCGGATCCGGAAACACCATATATTTT	CSAREPGSGNTIYF
TRBV15	TRBJ1-2	many	TRBD1	TGTGCCACCAGCAGAGTCTGGGACAGGGTAAACTATGGCTACACCTTC	CATSRVWDRVNYGYTF
TRBV2	TRBJ2-7	.	TRBD1	TGTGCCAGCAGTGAACAAGTTCGGGACAGGGATCGGGGAGCACAATACGAGCAGTACTTC	CASSEQVRDRDRGAQYEQYF
TRBV7-9	TRBJ1-1	many	TRBD1	TGTGCCACTACAGGGGGCGTAGGCACTGAAGCTTTCTTT	CATTGGVGTEAFF
TRBV20-1	TRBJ2-2	.	.	TGCAGTGCCCTATCGGGTACTCTAGGAACCGGGGAGCTGTTTTTT	CSALSGTLGTGELFF
TRBV28	TRBJ1-6	few	TRBD1	TGTGCCAGCAAAACAGGGGATGGTAATTCACCCCTCCACTTT	CASKTGDGNSPLHF
TRBV10-2	TRBJ2-7	few	.	TGTGCCAGCAGCGACTACCCAACCTACGAGCAGTACTTC	CASSDYPTYEQYF
TRBV7-7	TRBJ2-2	many	.	TGTGCTAGCGGTTCCCACACGGCCGGGGAGCTGTTTTTT	CASGSHTAGELFF
TRBV29-1	TRBJ1-1	.	.	TGCAGCGTTGTAAAGAGGGCAGACACTGAAGCTTTCTTT	CSVVKRADTEAFF
TRBV12-3/TRBV12-4	TRBJ2-7	few	.	TGTGCCAGCAGACGTTTGGTTAGCGACGAGCAGTACTTC	CASRRLVSDEQYF
TRBV27	TRBJ2-5	few	TRBD2	TGTGCCAGCAGTTTGGTAGCGGGGGCAGGAGAGACCCAGTACTTC	CASSLVAGAGETQYF
TRBV7-2	TRBJ2-7	many	TRBD1	TGTGCCAGCAGACAGGGGTTATCCTACGAGCAGTACTTC	CASRQGLSYEQYF
TRBV7-2	TRBJ1-1	few	.	TGTGCCAGCAGCTTTTCAGGGGATCCTTATCTGGGAGCTTTCTTT	CASSFSGDPYLGAFF